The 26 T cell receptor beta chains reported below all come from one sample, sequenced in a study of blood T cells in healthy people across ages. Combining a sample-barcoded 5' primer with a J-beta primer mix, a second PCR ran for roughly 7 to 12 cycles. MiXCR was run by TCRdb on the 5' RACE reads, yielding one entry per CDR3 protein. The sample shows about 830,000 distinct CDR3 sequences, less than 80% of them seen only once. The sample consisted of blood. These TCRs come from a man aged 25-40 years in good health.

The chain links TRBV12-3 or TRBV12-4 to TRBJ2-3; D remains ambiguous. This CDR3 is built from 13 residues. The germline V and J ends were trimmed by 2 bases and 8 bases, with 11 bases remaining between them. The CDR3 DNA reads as TGTGCCAGCAGTTTACTGAAATACGGTACGCAGTATTTT. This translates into CASSLLKYGTQYF.

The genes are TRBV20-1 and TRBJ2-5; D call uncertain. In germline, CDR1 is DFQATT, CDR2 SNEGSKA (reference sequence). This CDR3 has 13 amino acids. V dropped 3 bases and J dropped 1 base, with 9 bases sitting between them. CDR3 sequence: CSARAMLQETQYF. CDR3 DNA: TGCAGTGCTAGGGCGATGCTCCAAGAGACCCAGTACTTC.

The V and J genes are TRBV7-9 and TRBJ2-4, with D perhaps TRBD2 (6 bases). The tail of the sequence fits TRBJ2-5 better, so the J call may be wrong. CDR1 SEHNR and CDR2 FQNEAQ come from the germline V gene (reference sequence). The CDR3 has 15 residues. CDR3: CASSFPGAPGETQYF. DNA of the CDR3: TGTGCCAGCAGCTTCCCGGGAGCTCCGGGCGAGACCCAGTACTTC.

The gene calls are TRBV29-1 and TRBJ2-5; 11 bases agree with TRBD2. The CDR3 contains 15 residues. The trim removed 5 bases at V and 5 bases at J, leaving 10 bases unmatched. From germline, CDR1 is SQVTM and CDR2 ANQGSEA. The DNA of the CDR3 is TGCAGCGTTCGCTTTAGCGGGGGGGCCGAGGAGACCCAGTACTTC. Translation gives CSVRFSGGAEETQYF.

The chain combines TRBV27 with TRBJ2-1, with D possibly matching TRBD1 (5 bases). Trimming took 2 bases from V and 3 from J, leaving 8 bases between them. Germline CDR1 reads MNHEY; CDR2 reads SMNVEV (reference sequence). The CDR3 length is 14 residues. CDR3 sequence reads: CASSLQGLYNEQFF. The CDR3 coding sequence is TGTGCCAGCAGTTTACAGGGTCTCTACAATGAGCAGTTCTTC.

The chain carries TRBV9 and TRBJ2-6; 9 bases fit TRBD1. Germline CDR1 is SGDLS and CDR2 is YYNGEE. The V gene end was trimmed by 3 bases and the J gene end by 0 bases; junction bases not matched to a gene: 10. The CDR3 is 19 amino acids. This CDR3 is CASSEGTGQISSGANVLTF. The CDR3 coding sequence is TGTGCCAGCAGCGAGGGGACAGGGCAAATTTCCTCTGGGGCCAACGTCCTGACTTTC.

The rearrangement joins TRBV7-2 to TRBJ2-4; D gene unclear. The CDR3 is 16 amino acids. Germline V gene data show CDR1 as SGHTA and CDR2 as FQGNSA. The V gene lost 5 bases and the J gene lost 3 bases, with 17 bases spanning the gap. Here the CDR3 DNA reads TGTGCCAGCAGCCTTAACGGGCCCTTGGGCAAAAACATTCAGTACTTC. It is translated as CASSLNGPLGKNIQYF.

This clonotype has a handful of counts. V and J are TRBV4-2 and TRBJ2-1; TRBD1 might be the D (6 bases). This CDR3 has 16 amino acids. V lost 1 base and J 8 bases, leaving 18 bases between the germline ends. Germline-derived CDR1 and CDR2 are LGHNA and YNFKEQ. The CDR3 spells CASSQGTARGKDEQFF. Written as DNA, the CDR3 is TGTGCCAGCAGCCAAGGAACGGCAAGGGGGAAAGATGAGCAGTTCTTC.

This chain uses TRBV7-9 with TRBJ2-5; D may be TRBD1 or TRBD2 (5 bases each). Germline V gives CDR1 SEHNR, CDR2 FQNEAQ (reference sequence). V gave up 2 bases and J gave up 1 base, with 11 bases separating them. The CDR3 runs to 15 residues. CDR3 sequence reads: CASSLPGDPQETQYF. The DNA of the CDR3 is TGTGCCAGCAGCTTACCCGGGGACCCCCAAGAGACCCAGTACTTC. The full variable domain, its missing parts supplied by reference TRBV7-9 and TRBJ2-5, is DTGVSQNPRHKITKRGQNVTFRCDPISEHNRLYWYRQTLGQGPEFLTYFQNEAQLEKSRLLSDRFSAERPKGSFSTLEIQRTEQGDSAMYLCASSLPGDPQETQYFGPGTRLLVL.

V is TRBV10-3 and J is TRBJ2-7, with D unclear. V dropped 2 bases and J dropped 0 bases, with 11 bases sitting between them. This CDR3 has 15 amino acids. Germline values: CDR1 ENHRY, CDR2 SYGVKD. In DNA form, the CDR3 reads TGTGCCATCAGTGAGCATCCAGAGAGCTCCTACGAGCAGTACTTC. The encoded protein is CAISEHPESSYEQYF.

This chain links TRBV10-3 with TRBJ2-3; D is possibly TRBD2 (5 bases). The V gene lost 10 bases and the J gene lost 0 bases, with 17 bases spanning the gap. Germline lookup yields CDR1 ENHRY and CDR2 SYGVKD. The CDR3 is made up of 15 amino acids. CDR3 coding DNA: TGTGCCACCGTGGGTACAGCGGCTAGCACAGATACGCAGTATTTT. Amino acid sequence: CATVGTAASTDTQYF.

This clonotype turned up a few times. DNA of the CDR3: TGCAGCGTTGAAGTGGGCAGGGGCTACTCCTACGAGCAGTACTTC. Translated, it gives CSVEVGRGYSYEQYF. The chain combines TRBV29-1 with TRBJ2-7; perhaps TRBD1 as D (6 bases). The CDR3 sequence is 15 residues long. CDR1 is SQVTM, CDR2 ANQGSEA, per germline. V lost 1 base to trimming and J lost 0 bases, with 13 bases between them.

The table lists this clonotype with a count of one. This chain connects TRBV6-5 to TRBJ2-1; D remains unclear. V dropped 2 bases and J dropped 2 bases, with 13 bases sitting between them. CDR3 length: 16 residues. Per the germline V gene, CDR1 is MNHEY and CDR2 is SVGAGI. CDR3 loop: CASSYTLVNPYNEQFF. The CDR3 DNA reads TGTGCCAGCAGTTACACCTTAGTAAATCCCTACAATGAGCAGTTCTTC.

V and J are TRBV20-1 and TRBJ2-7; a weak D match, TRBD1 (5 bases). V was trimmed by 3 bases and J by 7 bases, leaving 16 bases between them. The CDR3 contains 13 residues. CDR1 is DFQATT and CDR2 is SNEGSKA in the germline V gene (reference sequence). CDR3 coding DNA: TGCAGTGCTAGGTTAGGCAGGGCCCTAGAGCAGTACTTC. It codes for CSARLGRALEQYF.

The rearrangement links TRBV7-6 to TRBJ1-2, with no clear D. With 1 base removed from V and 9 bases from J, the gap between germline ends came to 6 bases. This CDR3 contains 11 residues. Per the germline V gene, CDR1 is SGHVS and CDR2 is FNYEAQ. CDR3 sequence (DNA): TGTGCCAGCAGCTTAGATGGCCGCTACACCTTC. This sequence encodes CASSLDGRYTF.

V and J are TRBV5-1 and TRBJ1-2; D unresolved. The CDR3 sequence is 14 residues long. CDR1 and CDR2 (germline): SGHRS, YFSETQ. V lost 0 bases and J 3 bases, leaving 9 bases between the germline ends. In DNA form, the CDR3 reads TGCGCCAGCAGCTTGGCGGACGCCTACTATGGCTACACCTTC. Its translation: CASSLADAYYGYTF.

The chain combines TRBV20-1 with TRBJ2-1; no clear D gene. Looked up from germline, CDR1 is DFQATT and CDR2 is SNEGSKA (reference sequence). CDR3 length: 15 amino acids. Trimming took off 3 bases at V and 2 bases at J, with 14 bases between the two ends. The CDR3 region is CSASRLPNPYNEQFF. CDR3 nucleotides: TGCAGTGCTAGTCGCCTGCCAAACCCCTACAATGAGCAGTTCTTC.

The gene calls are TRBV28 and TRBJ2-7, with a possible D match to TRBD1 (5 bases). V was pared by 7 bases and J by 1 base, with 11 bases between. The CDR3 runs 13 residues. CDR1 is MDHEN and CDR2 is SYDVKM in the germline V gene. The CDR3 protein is CASTIGVSYEQYF. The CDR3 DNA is TGTGCCAGCACCATAGGGGTTTCCTACGAGCAGTACTTC.

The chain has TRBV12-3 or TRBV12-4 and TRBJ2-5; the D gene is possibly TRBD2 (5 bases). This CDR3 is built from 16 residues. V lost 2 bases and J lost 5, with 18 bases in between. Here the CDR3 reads CASSLSPGVAGETQYF. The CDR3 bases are TGTGCCAGCAGTTTAAGCCCCGGGGTAGCCGGGGAGACCCAGTACTTC.

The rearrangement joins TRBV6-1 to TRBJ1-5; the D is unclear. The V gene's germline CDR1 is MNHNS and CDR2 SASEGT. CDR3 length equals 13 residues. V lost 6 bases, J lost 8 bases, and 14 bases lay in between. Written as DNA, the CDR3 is TGTGCCAGCAGCGAGCGCCGAGCGGAGCCCCAGCATTTT. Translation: CASSERRAEPQHF.

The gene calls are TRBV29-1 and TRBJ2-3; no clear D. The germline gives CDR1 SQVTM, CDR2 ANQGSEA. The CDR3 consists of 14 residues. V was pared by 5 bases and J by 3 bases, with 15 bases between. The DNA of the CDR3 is TGCAGCGTTTCGAAGGGAATTAGTACAGATACGCAGTATTTT. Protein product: CSVSKGISTDTQYF.

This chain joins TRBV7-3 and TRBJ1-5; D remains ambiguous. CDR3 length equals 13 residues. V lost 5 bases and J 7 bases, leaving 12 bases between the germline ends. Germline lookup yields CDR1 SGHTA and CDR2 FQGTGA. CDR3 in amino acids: CASSPLTEQPQHF. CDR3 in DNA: TGTGCCAGCAGCCCGCTGACGGAACAGCCCCAGCATTTT.

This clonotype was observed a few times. The DNA for the CDR3 is TGTGCCAGCTGTCACGCGCCGGATACGCAGTATTTT. Protein sequence: CASCHAPDTQYF. The chain carries TRBV6-2 or TRBV6-3 and TRBJ2-3, with D unresolved. Trimming took off 8 bases at V and 6 bases at J, with 12 bases between the two ends. This CDR3 has 12 residues. From germline, CDR1 is MNHEY and CDR2 SVGEGT.

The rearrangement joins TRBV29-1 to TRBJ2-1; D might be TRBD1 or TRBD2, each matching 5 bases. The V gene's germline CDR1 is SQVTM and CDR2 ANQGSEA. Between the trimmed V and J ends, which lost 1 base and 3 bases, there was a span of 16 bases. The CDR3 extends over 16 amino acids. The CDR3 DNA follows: TGCAGCGTTGAAGTTGCCGGGGCTATTATCTACAATGAGCAGTTCTTC. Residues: CSVEVAGAIIYNEQFF.

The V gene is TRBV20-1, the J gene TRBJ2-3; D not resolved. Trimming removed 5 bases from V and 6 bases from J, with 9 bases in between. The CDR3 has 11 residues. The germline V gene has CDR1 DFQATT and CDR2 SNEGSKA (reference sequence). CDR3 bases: TGCAGTGCTTCCTTGGACGATACGCAGTATTTT. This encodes CSASLDDTQYF.

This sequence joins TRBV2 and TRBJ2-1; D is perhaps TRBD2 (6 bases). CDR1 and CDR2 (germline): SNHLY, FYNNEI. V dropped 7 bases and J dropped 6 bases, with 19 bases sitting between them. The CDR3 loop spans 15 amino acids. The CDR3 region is CASIFSGGPFNEQFF. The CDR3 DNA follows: TGTGCCAGCATCTTTAGCGGAGGACCTTTCAATGAGCAGTTCTTC.